This TCR beta chain was recovered during a study of shared clonotypes between healthy human individuals. Notes on the study in general: With a few donors compared, 5% to 5.5% of naive CD4 clonotypes were shared.

Study processing details: Filtering of immunoSEQ junctional sequences could not match full-length read filtering. The method was immunoSEQ multiplex PCR; TCRdb's version includes in-frame clones alone and lacks a portion of them. That table furnishes V, J and clone size, whereas the DNA furnished D and trimming. The sample has about 2,500,000 clones; over 85% are singletons. Details on this clone: Antigen unknown.

Germline CDR1 reads SGHTA; CDR2 reads FQGNSA. Trimming removed 2 bases from V and 1 base from J, with 11 bases in between. The CDR3 runs 15 residues. Donors were healthy HIV-negative adults without recently reported acute infections or vaccinations. The split of CD4+ cells yielded CD45RA+ naive and CD45RA-negative memory subsets. This receptor was taken from a man aged 18-30 years in good health. Sequencing was performed on naive CD4+ T cells sorted from blood. Subset indicated: CD45RA+ positively selected. V is TRBV7-2 and J is TRBJ1-2; D is ambiguous. The CDR3 DNA reads TGTGCCAGCAGCTTACGACGGCAGAATAACTATGGCTACACCTTC. Translation gives CASSLRRQNNYGYTF.